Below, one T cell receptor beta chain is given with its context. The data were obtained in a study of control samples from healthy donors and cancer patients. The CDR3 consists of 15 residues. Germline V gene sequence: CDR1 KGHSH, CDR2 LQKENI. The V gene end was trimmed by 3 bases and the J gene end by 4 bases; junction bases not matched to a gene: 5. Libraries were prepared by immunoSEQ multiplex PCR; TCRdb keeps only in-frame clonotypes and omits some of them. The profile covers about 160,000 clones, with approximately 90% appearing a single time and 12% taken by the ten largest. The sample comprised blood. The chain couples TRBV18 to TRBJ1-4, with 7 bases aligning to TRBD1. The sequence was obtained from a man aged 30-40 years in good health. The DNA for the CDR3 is TGTGCCAGCTCACCCGGGACAGCCTATAATGAAAAACTGTTTTTT. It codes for CASSPGTAYNEKLFF.